This TCR beta chain was sequenced in a study of blood T cell repertoires in COVID-19. Whole-study context: The samples span acute and convalescent COVID-19 from the United States, Italy and Spain.

The CDR3 sequence is 14 residues long. After removal of 2 bases from V and 5 bases from J, the junction contained 5 bases not matched to a gene. The V gene's germline CDR1 is MNHNS and CDR2 SASEGT. Authors' methods: Amplifying reference gene primers gave estimates of nucleated cell counts. TCRdb keeps only in-frame clones here, not all; method: immunoSEQ multiplex PCR. V, J and clone size were drawn from that table, and D and trimming were deduced from the DNA. The sample consists of roughly 380,000 clones, almost 90% of them appearing once. It was within 2 weeks before study entry that exposed participants met a COVID-19 case.

Material for sequencing was PBMCs or T cells enriched from blood (not recorded which). The receptor was isolated from a woman in her 30s who had been exposed to COVID-19. The V and J genes are TRBV6-1 and TRBJ2-7; TRBD1 aligns across 8 bases. The CDR3 protein is CASSELDRGHEQYF. CDR3 in DNA: TGTGCCAGCAGTGAACTTGACAGGGGCCACGAGCAGTACTTC.